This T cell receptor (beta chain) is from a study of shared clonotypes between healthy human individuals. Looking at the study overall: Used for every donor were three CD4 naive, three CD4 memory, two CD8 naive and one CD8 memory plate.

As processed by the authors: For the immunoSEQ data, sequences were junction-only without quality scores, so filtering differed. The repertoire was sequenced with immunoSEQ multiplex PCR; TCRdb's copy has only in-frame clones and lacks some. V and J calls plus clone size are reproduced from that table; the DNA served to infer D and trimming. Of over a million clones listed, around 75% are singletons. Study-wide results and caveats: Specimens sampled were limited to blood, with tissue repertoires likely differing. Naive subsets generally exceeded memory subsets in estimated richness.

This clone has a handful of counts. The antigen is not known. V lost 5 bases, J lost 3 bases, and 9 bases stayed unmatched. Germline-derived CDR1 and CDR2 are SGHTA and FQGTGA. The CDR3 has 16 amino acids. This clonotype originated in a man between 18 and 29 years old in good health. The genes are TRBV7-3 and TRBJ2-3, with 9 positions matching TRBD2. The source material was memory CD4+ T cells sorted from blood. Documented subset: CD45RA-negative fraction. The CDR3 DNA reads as TGTGCCAGCAGCGCCCAAGGACTAGCGCGGACAGATACGCAGTATTTT. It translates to CASSAQGLARTDTQYF.